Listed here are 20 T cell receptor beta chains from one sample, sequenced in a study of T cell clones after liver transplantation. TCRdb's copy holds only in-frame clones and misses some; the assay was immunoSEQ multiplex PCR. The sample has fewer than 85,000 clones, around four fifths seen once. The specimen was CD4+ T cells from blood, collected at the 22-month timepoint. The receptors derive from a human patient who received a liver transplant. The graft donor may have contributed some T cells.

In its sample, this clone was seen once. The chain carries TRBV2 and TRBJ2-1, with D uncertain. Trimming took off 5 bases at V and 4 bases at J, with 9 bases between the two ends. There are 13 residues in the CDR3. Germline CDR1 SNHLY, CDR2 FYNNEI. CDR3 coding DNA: TGTGCCAGCAGTATAGTGGGGTACAATGAGCAGTTCTTC. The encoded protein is CASSIVGYNEQFF. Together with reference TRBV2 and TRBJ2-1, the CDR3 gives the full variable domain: EPEVTQTPSHQVTQMGQEVILRCVPISNHLYFYWYRQILGQKVEFLVSFYNNEISEKSEIFDDQFSVERPDGSNFTLKIRSTKLEDSAMYFCASSIVGYNEQFFGPGTRLTVL.

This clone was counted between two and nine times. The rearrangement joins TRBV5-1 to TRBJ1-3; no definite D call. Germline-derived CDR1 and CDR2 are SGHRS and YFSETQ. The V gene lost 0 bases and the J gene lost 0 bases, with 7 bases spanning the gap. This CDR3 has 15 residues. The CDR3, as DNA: TGCGCCAGCAGCTTGGATGGGAGCTCTGGAAACACCATATATTTT. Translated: CASSLDGSSGNTIYF. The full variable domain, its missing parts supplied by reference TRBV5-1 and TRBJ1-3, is KAGVTQTPRYLIKTRGQQVTLSCSPISGHRSVSWYQQTPGQGLQFLFEYFSETQRNKGNFPGRFSGRQFSNSRSEMNVSTLELGDSALYLCASSLDGSSGNTIYFGEGSWLTVV.

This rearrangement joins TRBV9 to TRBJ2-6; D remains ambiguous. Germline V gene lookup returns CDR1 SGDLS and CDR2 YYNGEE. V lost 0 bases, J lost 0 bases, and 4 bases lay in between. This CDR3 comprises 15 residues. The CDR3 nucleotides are TGTGCCAGCAGCGTAGCCCTCTCTGGGGCCAACGTCCTGACTTTC. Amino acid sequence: CASSVALSGANVLTF. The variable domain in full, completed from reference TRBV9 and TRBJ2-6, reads DSGVTQTPKHLITATGQRVTLRCSPRSGDLSVYWYQQSLDQGLQFLIQYYNGEERAKGNILERFSAQQFPDLHSELNLSSLELGDSALYFCASSVALSGANVLTFGAGSRLTVL.

The CDR3 spells CASAPRGRVGELFF. The DNA for the CDR3 is TGTGCCAGTGCACCCAGGGGGCGGGTCGGGGAGCTGTTTTTT. This chain connects TRBV19 to TRBJ2-2; TRBD1 agrees at 8 bases. Germline V gene data show CDR1 as LNHDA and CDR2 as SQIVND (reference sequence). The CDR3 extends over 14 amino acids. V trimming: 8 bases; J trimming: 7 bases; junction bases outside the gene matches: 9.

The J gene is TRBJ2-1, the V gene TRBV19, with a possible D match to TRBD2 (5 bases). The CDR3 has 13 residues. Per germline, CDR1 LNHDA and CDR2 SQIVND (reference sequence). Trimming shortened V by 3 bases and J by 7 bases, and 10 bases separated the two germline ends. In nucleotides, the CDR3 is TGTGCCAGTAGTATGTCGCGGAGGAATGAGCAGTTCTTC. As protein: CASSMSRRNEQFF.

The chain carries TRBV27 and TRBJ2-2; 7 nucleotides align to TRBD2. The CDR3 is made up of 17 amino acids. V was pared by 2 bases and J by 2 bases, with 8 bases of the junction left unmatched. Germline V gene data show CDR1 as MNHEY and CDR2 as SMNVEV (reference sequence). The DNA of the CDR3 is TGTGCCAGCAGTTTACTCAGCGGGACGGTTAACACCGGGGAGCTGTTTTTT. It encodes CASSLLSGTVNTGELFF.

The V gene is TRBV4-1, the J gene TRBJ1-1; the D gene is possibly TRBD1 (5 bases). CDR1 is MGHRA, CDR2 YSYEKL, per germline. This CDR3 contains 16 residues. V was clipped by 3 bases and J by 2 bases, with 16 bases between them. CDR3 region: CASSQGPREGNTEAFF. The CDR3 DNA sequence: TGCGCCAGCAGCCAGGGGCCCAGGGAGGGAAACACTGAAGCTTTCTTT.

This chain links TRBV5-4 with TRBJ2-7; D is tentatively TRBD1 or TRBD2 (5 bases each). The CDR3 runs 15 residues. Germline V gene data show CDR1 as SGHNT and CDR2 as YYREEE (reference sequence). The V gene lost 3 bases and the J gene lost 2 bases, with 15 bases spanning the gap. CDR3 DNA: TGTGCCAGCAGCTGGGGCCGGGACGGGACCTACGAGCAGTACTTC. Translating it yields CASSWGRDGTYEQYF.

The DNA for the CDR3 is TGTGCCAGCAGCGACGGGACTAGCGGGAGGGCCCGTGAGACCCAGTACTTC. Encoded protein: CASSDGTSGRARETQYF. V is TRBV9 and J is TRBJ2-5, with 16 bases that match TRBD2. CDR3 length: 17 residues. The V segment lost 3 bases and the J segment 5 bases; nucleotides outside the gene matches: 7. Germline CDR1 is SGDLS and CDR2 is YYNGEE.

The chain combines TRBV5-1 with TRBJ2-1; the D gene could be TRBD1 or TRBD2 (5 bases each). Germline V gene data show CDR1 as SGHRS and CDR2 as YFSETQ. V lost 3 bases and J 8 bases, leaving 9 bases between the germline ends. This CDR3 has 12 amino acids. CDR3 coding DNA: TGCGCCAGCAGCTCCAGGGACGATGAGCAGTTCTTC. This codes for CASSSRDDEQFF.

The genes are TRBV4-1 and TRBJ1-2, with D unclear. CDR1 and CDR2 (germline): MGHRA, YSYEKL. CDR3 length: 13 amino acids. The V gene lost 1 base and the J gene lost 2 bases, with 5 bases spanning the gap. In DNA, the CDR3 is TGCGCCAGCAGCCAAGGGCAGAACTATGGCTACACCTTC. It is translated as CASSQGQNYGYTF.

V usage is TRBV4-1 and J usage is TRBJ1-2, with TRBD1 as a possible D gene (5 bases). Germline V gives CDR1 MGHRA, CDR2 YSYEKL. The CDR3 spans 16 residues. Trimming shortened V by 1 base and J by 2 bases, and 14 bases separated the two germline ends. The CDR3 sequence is CASSQAPGPLNYGYTF. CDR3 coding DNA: TGCGCCAGCAGCCAAGCCCCGGGACCATTGAACTATGGCTACACCTTC.

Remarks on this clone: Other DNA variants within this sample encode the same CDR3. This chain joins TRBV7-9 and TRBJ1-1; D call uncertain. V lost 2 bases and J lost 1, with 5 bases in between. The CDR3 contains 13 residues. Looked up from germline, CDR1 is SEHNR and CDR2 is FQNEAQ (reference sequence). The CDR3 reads CASSLLQNTEAFF. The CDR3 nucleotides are TGTGCCAGCAGCTTATTACAGAACACTGAAGCTTTCTTT.

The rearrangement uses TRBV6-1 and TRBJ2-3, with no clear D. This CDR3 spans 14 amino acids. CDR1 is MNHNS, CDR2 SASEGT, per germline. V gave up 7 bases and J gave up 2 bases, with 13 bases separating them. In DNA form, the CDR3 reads TGTGCCAGCATCGAACTGGGGTACACAGATACGCAGTATTTT. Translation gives CASIELGYTDTQYF.

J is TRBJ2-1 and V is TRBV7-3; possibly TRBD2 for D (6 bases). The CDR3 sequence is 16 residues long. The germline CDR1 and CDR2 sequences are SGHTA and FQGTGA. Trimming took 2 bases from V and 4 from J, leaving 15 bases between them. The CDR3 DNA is TGTGCCAGCAGCTTAGCCGGGACTCCCCCATACAATGAGCAGTTCTTC. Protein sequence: CASSLAGTPPYNEQFF.

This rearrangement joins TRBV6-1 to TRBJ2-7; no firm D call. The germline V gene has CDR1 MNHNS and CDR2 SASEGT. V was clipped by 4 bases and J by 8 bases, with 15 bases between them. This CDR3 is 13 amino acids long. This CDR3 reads CASSAFIGGQQYF. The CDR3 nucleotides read TGTGCCAGCAGTGCATTCATCGGCGGACAGCAGTACTTC.

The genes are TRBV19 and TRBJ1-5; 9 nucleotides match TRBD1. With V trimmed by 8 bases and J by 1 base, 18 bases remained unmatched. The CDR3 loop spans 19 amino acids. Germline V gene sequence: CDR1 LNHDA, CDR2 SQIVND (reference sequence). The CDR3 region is CASCKGGTGQKRSNQPQHF. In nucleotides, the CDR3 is TGTGCCAGTTGCAAGGGCGGGACAGGGCAAAAAAGAAGCAATCAGCCCCAGCATTTT.

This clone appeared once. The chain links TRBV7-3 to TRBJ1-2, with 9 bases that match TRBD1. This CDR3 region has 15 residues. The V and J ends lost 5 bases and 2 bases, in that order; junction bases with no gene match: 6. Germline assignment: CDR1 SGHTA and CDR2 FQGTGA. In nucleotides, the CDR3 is TGTGCCAGCAGCCCCCAGACAGGGGGGAACTATGGCTACACCTTC. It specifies CASSPQTGGNYGYTF.

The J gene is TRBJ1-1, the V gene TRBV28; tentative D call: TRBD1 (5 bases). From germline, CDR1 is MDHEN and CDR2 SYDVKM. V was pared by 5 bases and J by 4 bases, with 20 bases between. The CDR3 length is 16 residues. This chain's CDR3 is CASSLSLGGASTEAFF. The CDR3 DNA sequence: TGTGCCAGCAGTCTTTCCCTTGGGGGAGCGAGCACTGAAGCTTTCTTT.

CDR3 sequence: CASTGTTQYF. DNA of the CDR3: TGTGCCTCGACAGGGACAACGCAGTATTTT. V and J are TRBV30 and TRBJ2-3; 7 bases fit TRBD1. CDR3 length: 10 amino acids. V dropped 7 bases and J dropped 9; count of bases not matched to a gene: 4. Per germline, CDR1 GTSNPN and CDR2 SVGIG (reference sequence).